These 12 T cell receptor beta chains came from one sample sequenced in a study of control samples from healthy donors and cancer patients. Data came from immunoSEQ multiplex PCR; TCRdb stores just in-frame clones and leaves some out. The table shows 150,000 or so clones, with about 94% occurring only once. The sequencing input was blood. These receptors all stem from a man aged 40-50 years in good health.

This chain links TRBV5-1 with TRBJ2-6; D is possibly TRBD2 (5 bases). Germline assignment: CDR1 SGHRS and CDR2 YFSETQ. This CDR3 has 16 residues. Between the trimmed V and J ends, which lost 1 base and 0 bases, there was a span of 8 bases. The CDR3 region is CASSLSGSSGANVLTF. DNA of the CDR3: TGCGCCAGCAGCTTGTCGGGGAGCTCTGGGGCCAACGTCCTGACTTTC. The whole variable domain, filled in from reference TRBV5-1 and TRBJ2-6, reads KAGVTQTPRYLIKTRGQQVTLSCSPISGHRSVSWYQQTPGQGLQFLFEYFSETQRNKGNFPGRFSGRQFSNSRSEMNVSTLELGDSALYLCASSLSGSSGANVLTFGAGSRLTVL.

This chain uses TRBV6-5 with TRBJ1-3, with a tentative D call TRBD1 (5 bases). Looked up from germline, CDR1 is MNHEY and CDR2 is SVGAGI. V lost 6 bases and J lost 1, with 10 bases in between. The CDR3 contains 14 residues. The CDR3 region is CASRVTGSGNTIYF. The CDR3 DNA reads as TGTGCCAGCAGGGTTACAGGATCTGGAAACACCATATATTTT.

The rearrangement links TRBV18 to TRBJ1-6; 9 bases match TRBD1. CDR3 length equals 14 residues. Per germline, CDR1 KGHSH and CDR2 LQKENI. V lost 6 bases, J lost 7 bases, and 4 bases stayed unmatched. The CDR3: CASSRDRDNSPLHF. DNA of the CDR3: TGTGCCAGCTCGCGGGACAGGGACAATTCACCCCTCCACTTT.

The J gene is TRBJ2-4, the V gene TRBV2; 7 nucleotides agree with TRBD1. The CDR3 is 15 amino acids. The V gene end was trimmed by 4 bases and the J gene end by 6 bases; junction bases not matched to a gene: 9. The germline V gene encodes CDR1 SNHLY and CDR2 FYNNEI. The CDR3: CASSGTGTVGNIQYF. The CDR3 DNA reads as TGTGCCAGCAGTGGGACCGGGACAGTCGGAAACATTCAGTACTTC.

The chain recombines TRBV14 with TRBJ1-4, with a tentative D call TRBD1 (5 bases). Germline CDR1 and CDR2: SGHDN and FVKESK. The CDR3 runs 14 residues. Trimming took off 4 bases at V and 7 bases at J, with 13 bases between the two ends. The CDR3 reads CASSPNRDPEKLFF. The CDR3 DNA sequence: TGTGCCAGCAGCCCAAACCGGGACCCTGAAAAACTGTTTTTT.

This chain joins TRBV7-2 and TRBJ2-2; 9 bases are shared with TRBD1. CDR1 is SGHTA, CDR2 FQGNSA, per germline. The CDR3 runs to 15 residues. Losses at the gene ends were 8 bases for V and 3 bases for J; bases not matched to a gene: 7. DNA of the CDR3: TGTGCCAGCCAAAAGACAGGGGGTTACACCGGGGAGCTGTTTTTT. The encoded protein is CASQKTGGYTGELFF.

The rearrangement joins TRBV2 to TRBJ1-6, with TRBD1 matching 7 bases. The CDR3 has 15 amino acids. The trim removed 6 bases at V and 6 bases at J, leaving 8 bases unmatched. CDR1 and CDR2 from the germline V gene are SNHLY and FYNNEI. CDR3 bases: TGTGCCAGCAGGATACAGGGGACGGGTAATTCACCCCTCCACTTT. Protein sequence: CASRIQGTGNSPLHF.

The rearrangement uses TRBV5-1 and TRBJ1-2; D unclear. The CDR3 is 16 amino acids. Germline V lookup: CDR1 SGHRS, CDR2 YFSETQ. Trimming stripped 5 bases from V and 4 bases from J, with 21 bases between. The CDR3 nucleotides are TGCGCCAGCAGTCCCACCCCGGTATCGGGTATCTATGGCTACACCTTC. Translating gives CASSPTPVSGIYGYTF.

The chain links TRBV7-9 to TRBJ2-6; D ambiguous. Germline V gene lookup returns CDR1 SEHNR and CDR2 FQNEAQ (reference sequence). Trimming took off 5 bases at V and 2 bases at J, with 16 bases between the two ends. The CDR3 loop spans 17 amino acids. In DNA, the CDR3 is TGTGCCAGCAGCCTATCCGATCGTGGCGCTGGGGCCAACGTCCTGACTTTC. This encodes CASSLSDRGAGANVLTF.

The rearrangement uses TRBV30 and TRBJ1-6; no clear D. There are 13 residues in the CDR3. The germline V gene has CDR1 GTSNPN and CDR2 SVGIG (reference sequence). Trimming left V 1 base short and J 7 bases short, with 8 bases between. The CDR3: CAWSAEGNSPLHF. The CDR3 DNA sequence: TGTGCCTGGAGTGCCGAAGGGAATTCACCCCTCCACTTT.

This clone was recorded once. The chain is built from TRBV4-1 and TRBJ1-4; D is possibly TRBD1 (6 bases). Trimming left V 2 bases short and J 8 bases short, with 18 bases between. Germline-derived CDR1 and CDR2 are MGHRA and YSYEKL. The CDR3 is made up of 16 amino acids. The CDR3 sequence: CASSQPTRGREEKLFF. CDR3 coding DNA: TGCGCCAGCAGCCAACCGACGCGGGGGCGCGAGGAAAAACTGTTTTTT.

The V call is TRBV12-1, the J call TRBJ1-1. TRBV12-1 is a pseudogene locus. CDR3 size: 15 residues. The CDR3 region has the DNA TGTAGATGGGGGCAACAGCGGGTTATGAACACTGAAGCTTTCTTT. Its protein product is CRWGQQRVMNTEAFF.